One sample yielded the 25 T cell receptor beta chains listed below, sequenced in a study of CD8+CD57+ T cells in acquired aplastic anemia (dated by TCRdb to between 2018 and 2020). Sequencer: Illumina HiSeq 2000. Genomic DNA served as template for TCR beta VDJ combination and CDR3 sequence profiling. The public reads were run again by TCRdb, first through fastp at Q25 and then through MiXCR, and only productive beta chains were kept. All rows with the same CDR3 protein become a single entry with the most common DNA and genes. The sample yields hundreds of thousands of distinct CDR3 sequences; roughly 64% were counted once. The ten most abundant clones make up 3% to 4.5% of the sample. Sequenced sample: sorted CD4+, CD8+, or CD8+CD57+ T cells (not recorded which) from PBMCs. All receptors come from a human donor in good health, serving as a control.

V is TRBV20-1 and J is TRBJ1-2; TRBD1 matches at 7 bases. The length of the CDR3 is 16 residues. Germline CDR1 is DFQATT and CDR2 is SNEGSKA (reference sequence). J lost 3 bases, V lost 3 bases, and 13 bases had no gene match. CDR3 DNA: TGCAGTGCTAGTTTCCACCCGGACAGGCATGACTATGGCTACACCTTC. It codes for CSASFHPDRHDYGYTF.

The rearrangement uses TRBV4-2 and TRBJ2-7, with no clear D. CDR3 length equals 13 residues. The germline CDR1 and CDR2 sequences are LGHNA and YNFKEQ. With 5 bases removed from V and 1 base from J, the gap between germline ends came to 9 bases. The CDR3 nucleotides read TGTGCCAGCAGCGGACGGAATTCCTACGAGCAGTACTTC. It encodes CASSGRNSYEQYF.

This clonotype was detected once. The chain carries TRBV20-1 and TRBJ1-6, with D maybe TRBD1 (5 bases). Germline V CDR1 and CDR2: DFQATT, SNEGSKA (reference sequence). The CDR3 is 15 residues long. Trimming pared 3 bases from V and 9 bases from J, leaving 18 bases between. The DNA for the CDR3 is TGCAGTGCTAGTGCGGGGCAGATCGATGCTTCACCCCTCCACTTT. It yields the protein CSASAGQIDASPLHF.

CDR3 coding DNA: TGTGCTAGTGGTTGCCTGACCTCTTTCGACGAGCAGTACTTC. Protein product: CASGCLTSFDEQYF. This chain joins TRBV12-5 and TRBJ2-7; D not certain. The ends were cut back, 4 bases at V and 5 bases at J, with 15 bases in the middle. Germline loops: CDR1 LGHNT, CDR2 FRNRAP. The CDR3 consists of 14 residues.

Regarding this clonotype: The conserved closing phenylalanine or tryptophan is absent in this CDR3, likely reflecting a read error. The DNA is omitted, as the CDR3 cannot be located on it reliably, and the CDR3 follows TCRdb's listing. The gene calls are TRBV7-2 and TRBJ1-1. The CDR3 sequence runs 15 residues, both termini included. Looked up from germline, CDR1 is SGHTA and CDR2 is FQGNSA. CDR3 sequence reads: CASSLGCVLKKALFL.

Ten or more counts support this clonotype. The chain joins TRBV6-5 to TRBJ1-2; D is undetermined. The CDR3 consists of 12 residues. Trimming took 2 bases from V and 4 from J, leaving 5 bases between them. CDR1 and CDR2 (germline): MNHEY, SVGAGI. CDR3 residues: CASSYGFYGYTF. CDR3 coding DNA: TGTGCCAGCAGTTACGGCTTCTATGGCTACACCTTC.

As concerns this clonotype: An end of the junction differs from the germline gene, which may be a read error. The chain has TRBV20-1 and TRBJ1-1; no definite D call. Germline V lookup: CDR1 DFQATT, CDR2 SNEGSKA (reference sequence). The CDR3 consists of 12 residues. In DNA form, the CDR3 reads TGCAGTGCTAGAGACATTAACTATGAATCTTTCTTT. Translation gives CSARDINYESFF.

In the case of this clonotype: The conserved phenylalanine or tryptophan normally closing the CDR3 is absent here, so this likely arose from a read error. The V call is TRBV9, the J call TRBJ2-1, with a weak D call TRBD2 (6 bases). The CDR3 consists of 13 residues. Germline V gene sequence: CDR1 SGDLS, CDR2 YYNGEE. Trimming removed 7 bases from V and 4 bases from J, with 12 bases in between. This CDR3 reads CASRGLGYNEQFV. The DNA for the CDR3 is TGTGCCAGCCGGGGGTTAGGGTACAATGAGCAGTTCGTC.

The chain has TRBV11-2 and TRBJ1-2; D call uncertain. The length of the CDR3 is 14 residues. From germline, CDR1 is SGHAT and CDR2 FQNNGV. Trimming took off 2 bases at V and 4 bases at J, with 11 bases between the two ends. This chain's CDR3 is CASSLRTRVYGYTF. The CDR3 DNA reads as TGTGCCAGCAGCTTACGGACTAGGGTCTATGGCTACACCTTC.

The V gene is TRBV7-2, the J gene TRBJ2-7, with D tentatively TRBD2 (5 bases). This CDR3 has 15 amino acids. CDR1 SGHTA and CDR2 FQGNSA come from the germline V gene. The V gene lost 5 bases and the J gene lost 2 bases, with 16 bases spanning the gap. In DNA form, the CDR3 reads TGTGCCAGCAGCCCGGCGGCCAGCGGCACCTACGAGCAGTACTTC. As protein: CASSPAASGTYEQYF.

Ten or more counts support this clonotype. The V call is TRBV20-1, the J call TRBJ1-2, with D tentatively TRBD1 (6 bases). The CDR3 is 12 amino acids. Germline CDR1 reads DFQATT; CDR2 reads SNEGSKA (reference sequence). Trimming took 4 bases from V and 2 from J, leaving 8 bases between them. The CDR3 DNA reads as TGCAGTGCTACGGACAGAAACTATGGCTACACCTTC. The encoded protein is CSATDRNYGYTF.

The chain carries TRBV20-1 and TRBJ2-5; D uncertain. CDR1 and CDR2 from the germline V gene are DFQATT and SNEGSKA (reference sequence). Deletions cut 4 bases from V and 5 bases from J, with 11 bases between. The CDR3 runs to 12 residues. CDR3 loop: CSATDHAETQYF. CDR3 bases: TGCAGTGCTACAGATCACGCGGAGACCCAGTACTTC.

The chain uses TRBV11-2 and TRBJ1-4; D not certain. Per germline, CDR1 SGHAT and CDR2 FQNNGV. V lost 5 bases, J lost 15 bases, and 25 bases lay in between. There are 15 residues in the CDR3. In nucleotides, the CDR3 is TGTGCCAGCAGCCCCCGGACCGGATCGAACGCTGAAGTGTTTTTT. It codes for CASSPRTGSNAEVFF.

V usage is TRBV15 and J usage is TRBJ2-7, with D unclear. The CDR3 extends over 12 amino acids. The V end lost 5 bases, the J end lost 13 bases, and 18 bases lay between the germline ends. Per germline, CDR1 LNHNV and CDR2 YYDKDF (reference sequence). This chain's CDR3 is CATSVRTGGYYF. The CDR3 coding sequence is TGTGCCACCAGCGTGAGGACCGGTGGGTACTACTTC.

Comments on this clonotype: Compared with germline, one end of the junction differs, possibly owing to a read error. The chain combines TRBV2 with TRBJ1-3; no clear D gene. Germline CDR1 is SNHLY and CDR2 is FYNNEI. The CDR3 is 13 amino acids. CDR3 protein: CASSTEGGITIYF. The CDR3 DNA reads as TGTGCCAGCAGCACGGAGGGTGGAATCACCATATATTTT.

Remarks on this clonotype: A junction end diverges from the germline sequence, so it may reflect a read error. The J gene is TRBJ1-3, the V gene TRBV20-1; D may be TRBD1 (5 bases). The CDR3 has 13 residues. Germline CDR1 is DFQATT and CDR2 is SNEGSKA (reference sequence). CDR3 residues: CSVRKGTRKTIYF. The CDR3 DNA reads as TGCAGCGTTAGAAAAGGGACTCGAAAAACCATATATTTT.

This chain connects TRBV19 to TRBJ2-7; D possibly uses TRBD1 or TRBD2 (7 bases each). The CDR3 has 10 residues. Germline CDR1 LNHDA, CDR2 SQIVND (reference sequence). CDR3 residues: CSRGGYEQYF. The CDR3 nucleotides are TGTAGCAGGGGGGGGTACGAGCAGTACTTC.

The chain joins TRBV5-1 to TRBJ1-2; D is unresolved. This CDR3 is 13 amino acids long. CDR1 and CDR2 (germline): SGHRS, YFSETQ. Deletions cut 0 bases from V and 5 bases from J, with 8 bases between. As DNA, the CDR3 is TGCGCCAGCAGCTTGGCTCTGGGATATGGCTACACCTTC. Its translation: CASSLALGYGYTF.

DNA for the CDR3: TGTGCCAGCGGGGGGGGGGCCCAGTACTTC. Its protein product is CASGGGAQYF. The chain recombines TRBV11-2 with TRBJ2-5; 7 nucleotides match TRBD2. The ends lost 8 bases at V and 9 bases at J; junction bases unmatched: 3. CDR1 and CDR2 (germline): SGHAT, FQNNGV. The CDR3 totals 10 residues. The full variable domain, in which reference TRBV11-2 and TRBJ2-5 provide the parts outside the CDR3, is EAGVAQSPRYKIIEKRQSVAFWCNPISGHATLYWYQQILGQGPKLLIQFQNNGVVDDSQLPKDRFSAERLKGVDSTLKIQPAKLEDSAVYLCASGGGAQYFGPGTRLLVL.

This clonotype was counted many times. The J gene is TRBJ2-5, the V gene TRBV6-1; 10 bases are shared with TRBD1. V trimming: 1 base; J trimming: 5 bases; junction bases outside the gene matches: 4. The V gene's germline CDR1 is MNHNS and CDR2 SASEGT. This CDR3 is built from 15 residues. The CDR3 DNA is TGTGCCAGCAGTGAAGTTCGGGACAGGGGCGAGACCCAGTACTTC. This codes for CASSEVRDRGETQYF.

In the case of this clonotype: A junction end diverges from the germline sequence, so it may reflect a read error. The CDR3 region has the DNA TGTGCAAGCAGTGAGCTGGGGGAACGGTACTACGAGCAGTACTTC. This encodes CASSELGERYYEQYF. J is TRBJ2-7 and V is TRBV25-1, with D perhaps TRBD1 or TRBD2 (5 bases each). The CDR3 covers 15 residues. The V gene's germline CDR1 is MGHDK and CDR2 SYGVNS.

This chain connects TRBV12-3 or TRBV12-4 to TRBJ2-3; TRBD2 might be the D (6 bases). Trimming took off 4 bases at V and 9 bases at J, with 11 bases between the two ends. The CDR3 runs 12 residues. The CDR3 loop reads CASSSSEGTQYF. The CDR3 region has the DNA TGTGCCAGCAGTTCTAGCGAGGGAACGCAGTATTTT.

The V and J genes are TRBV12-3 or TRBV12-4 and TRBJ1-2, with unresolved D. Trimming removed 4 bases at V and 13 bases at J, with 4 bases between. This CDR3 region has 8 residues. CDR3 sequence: CASSSGTF. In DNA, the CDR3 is TGTGCCAGCAGTTCCGGCACCTTC.

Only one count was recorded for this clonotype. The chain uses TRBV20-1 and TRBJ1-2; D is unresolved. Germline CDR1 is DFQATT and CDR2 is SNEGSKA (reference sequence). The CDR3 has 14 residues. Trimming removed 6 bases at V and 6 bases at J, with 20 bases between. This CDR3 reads CSAEAAGTYNGYTF. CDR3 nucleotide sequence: TGCAGTGCGGAGGCGGCGGGAACCTACAATGGCTACACCTTC.

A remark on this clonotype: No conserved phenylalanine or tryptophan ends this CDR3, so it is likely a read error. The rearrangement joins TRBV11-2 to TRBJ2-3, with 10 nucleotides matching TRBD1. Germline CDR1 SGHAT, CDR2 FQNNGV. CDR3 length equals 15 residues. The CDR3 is CTSSSRDRGYDTQYS. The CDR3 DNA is TGTACCAGCAGCTCCCGGGACAGGGGTTACGATACGCAGTATTCT.